This entry lists 14 T cell receptor beta chains sequenced from one sample in a study of blood T cell repertoires in COVID-19. This table comes from immunoSEQ multiplex PCR, and its TCRdb copy is limited to in-frame clones, with some not included. The sample holds just under 95,000 clones, around 80% seen once. Source material: peripheral blood. The source of these receptors is a man aged 45-65 years who had recovered from COVID-19.

The chain employs TRBV10-1 and TRBJ2-1, with TRBD1 matching over 7 bases. Germline V gene data show CDR1 as WNHNN and CDR2 as SYGVQD (reference sequence). The J segment lost 6 bases and the V segment lost 7 bases, leaving 12 bases of the junction unmatched. The CDR3 totals 15 residues. In DNA form, the CDR3 reads TGCGCCAGCAATGACAGGGCCACCCCAATCAATGAGCAGTTCTTC. It is translated as CASNDRATPINEQFF.

V and J are TRBV2 and TRBJ1-2; D is unclear. CDR3 length: 11 residues. Trimming removed 8 bases at V and 3 bases at J, with 7 bases between. Germline loops: CDR1 SNHLY, CDR2 FYNNEI. The CDR3 bases are TGTGCCAGCGTACGGGACTATGGCTACACCTTC. Translating it yields CASVRDYGYTF.

The V call is TRBV14, the J call TRBJ2-1; D is possibly TRBD2 (5 bases). Germline V gives CDR1 SGHDN, CDR2 FVKESK. CDR3 length: 15 residues. V lost 5 bases, J lost 4 bases, and 15 bases lay in between. CDR3 sequence: CASSSINRGYNEQFF. CDR3 DNA: TGTGCCAGCAGCTCCATCAACCGGGGTTACAATGAGCAGTTCTTC.

J is TRBJ2-1 and V is TRBV24-1; possible D gene TRBD2, 5 bases. The CDR3 is 17 residues long. Trimming left V 5 bases short and J 0 bases short, with 16 bases between. CDR1 is KGHDR, CDR2 SFDVKD, per germline. CDR3: CATSGHRGITSYNEQFF. The CDR3 nucleotides are TGTGCCACCAGTGGTCATCGGGGAATCACCTCCTACAATGAGCAGTTCTTC.

The sample holds one count of this clone. The V and J genes are TRBV9 and TRBJ1-4; D might be TRBD1 (6 bases). This CDR3 region has 15 residues. The V end lost 4 bases, the J end lost 7 bases, and 17 bases lay between the germline ends. In germline, CDR1 is SGDLS, CDR2 YYNGEE. CDR3 nucleotide sequence: TGTGCCAGCAGCTTAGGGGCCAGGGGTGGTGAAAAACTGTTTTTT. Translation: CASSLGARGGEKLFF.

The rearrangement joins TRBV30 to TRBJ2-3; TRBD1 might be the D (6 bases). There are 13 residues in the CDR3. The germline V gene encodes CDR1 GTSNPN and CDR2 SVGIG (reference sequence). V lost 2 bases and J lost 4, with 10 bases in between. The CDR3 here is CAWSKGEPDTQYF. CDR3 DNA sequence: TGTGCCTGGAGTAAGGGGGAACCAGATACGCAGTATTTT.

This chain joins TRBV19 and TRBJ1-4; 7 nucleotides match TRBD1. This CDR3 region has 15 residues. Germline-derived CDR1 and CDR2 are LNHDA and SQIVND (reference sequence). The junction had 9 bases not matched to a gene; V was cut back by 3 bases and J by 8 bases. CDR3 bases: TGTGCCAGTAGTATCCGACAGGGTGGGAGCGAAAAACTGTTTTTT. Residues: CASSIRQGGSEKLFF. Drawing the rest from reference TRBV19 and TRBJ1-4, the complete variable domain is DGGITQSPKYLFRKEGQNVTLSCEQNLNHDAMYWYRQDPGQGLRLIYYSQIVNDFQKGDIAEGYSVSREKKESFPLTVTSAQKNPTAFYLCASSIRQGGSEKLFFGSGTQLSVL.

The V and J genes are TRBV7-2 and TRBJ2-5, with D perhaps TRBD2 (5 bases). The V end lost 5 bases, the J end lost 9 bases, and 13 bases lay between the germline ends. This CDR3 has 12 amino acids. The germline V gene has CDR1 SGHTA and CDR2 FQGNSA. The CDR3 here is CASSGGGDAQYF. Written as DNA, the CDR3 is TGTGCCAGCAGCGGAGGTGGAGATGCCCAGTACTTC.

This chain links TRBV7-2 with TRBJ2-7; 10 nucleotides agree with TRBD1. Trimming at V came to 4 bases and at J to 2 bases, leaving 5 bases not matched to a gene. Germline CDR1 is SGHTA and CDR2 is FQGNSA. CDR3 size: 15 residues. CDR3 sequence reads: CASSYQTGGAYEQYF. CDR3 DNA: TGTGCCAGCAGCTACCAGACAGGGGGCGCCTACGAGCAGTACTTC.

Only one count was recorded for this clone. The chain has TRBV9 and TRBJ1-2, with 9 bases aligning to TRBD1. CDR3 length: 15 residues. J lost 4 bases, V lost 2 bases, and 6 bases had no gene match. The germline V gene has CDR1 SGDLS and CDR2 YYNGEE. The CDR3: CASSVTGGIGYGYTF. The CDR3 bases are TGTGCCAGCAGCGTTACAGGGGGCATAGGCTATGGCTACACCTTC.

The V call is TRBV27, the J call TRBJ2-1; 7 bases match TRBD2. The CDR3 sequence is 15 residues long. V dropped 6 bases and J dropped 6; count of bases not matched to a gene: 11. The germline V gene encodes CDR1 MNHEY and CDR2 SMNVEV (reference sequence). CDR3 protein: CASSFHRDYLNEQFF. The CDR3 bases are TGTGCCAGCAGCTTCCACCGGGACTACCTCAATGAGCAGTTCTTC.

The gene calls are TRBV2 and TRBJ1-5; 7 bases match TRBD1. CDR3 length: 16 residues. Per germline, CDR1 SNHLY and CDR2 FYNNEI. The ends lost 6 bases at V and 6 bases at J; junction bases unmatched: 14. The CDR3 reads CASSGRDSLSFQPQHF. The DNA of the CDR3 is TGTGCCAGCAGCGGAAGGGACAGCCTTTCCTTTCAGCCCCAGCATTTT.

The chain links TRBV5-6 to TRBJ1-5; D might be TRBD1 (5 bases). Germline assignment: CDR1 SGHDT and CDR2 YYEEEE. There are 15 residues in the CDR3. Trimming pared 4 bases from V and 3 bases from J, leaving 14 bases between. CDR3 loop: CASSSGVTVNQPQHF. The CDR3 nucleotides are TGTGCCAGCAGCAGCGGGGTGACAGTCAATCAGCCCCAGCATTTT.

This clone was counted once. The chain links TRBV5-1 to TRBJ1-1; D gene uncertain. V was shortened by 0 bases and J by 0 bases, with 6 bases between the two germline ends. Germline V gene lookup returns CDR1 SGHRS and CDR2 YFSETQ. The CDR3 spans 14 residues. The CDR3 is CASSLAQVNTEAFF. The CDR3 region has the DNA TGCGCCAGCAGCTTGGCACAAGTGAACACTGAAGCTTTCTTT. The whole variable domain, remainder taken from reference TRBV5-1 and TRBJ1-1, is KAGVTQTPRYLIKTRGQQVTLSCSPISGHRSVSWYQQTPGQGLQFLFEYFSETQRNKGNFPGRFSGRQFSNSRSEMNVSTLELGDSALYLCASSLAQVNTEAFFGQGTRLTVV.